The T cell receptor (beta chain) described here comes from a study of shared clonotypes between healthy human individuals. A deep-level run was used for the assay. Profiling relied on immunoSEQ multiplex PCR, and the TCRdb table lists in-frame clones only, not all of them. Here the sample spans approximately 500,000 clones, 65% to 85% being singletons. Donors comprised healthy HIV-negative adults lacking recent acute infections or vaccinations. Germline V lookup: CDR1 SGHDT, CDR2 YYEEEE. The CDR3 length is 17 residues. V lost 0 bases to trimming and J lost 0 bases, with 13 bases between them. The receptor's source is a woman aged 40 to 50 in good health. Some clones in this sample may be carry-over from other donors' samples. The sample consisted of PBMCs. The rearrangement links TRBV5-6 to TRBJ1-3, with a weak D call TRBD1 (5 bases). The CDR3 bases are TGTGCCAGCAGCTTGGCCGGACACGGAGACTCTGGAAACACCATATATTTT. It specifies CASSLAGHGDSGNTIYF.